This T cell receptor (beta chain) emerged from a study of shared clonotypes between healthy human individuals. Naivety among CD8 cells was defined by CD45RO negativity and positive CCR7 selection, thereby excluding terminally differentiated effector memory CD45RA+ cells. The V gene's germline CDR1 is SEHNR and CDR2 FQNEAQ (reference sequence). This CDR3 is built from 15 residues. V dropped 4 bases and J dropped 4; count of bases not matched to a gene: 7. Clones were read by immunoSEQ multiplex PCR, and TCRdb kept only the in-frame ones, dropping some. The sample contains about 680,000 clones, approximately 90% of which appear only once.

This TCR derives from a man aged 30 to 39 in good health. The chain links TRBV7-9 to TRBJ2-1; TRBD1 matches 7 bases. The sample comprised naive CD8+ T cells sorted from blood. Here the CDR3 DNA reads TGTGCCAGCAGCTCCGACAGGGCCTTTTACAATGAGCAGTTCTTC. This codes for CASSSDRAFYNEQFF.